This T cell receptor (beta chain) was sequenced in a study of tumor-infiltrating lymphocytes in primary liver carcinoma. Co-extracted RNA and DNA came from approximately 20-30 mg of unsorted bulk tissue. Resecting the tumor surgically was how the patients' primary liver carcinoma was treated. Enrolled patients were chronically infected with HBV and treatment-naive. Every tumor yielded five separate sampled regions. This clonotype has a handful of counts. Looked up from germline, CDR1 is LNHDA and CDR2 is SQIVND (reference sequence). This CDR3 is 15 amino acids long. V was clipped by 6 bases and J by 4 bases; unmatched bases: 8. Reverse transcription of approximately 0.55 ug total RNA with a constant-region primer produced TCR beta cDNA. Slightly modified ARM-PCR with three nested multiplex PCR rounds yielded TCR beta libraries. Two initial PCR rounds of around 9 cycles each paired TRBV1-TRBV30 forward primers with a C-beta reverse primer. Via MiXCR, TCRdb re-called the multiplex PCR reads, giving one row per CDR3 protein. The table lists around 190,000 distinct CDR3 sequences, around 81% of them singletons.

The TCR comes from a man in his forties with primary liver carcinoma and hepatitis B virus infection. This chain joins TRBV19 and TRBJ2-1; 8 nucleotides line up with TRBD2. Source material: tumor tissue from primary liver carcinoma. CDR3 amino acids: CASSGRGGGYNEQFF. The CDR3, as DNA: TGTGCCAGTAGCGGCCGGGGGGGTGGATACAATGAGCAGTTCTTC.